The present T cell receptor beta chain was sequenced within a study of chemoradiotherapy in HPV16-positive cancers. Overall study context: Functional T-cell assays on a couple of HPV16-positive patients' cells defined candidate HPV-specific clones and common TCR motifs. Overall study results and limits: Functional assays defining HPV-specific T cells used only a couple of HPV16-positive patients.

Germline values: CDR1 MGHRA, CDR2 YSYEKL. The V end lost 3 bases, the J end lost 1 base, and 1 base lay between the germline ends. The CDR3 is 12 amino acids. Repertoires were sampled repeatedly during chemoradiotherapy. A remark on this clone: Its specificity is unknown.

Profiled with immunoSEQ multiplex PCR; TCRdb holds only in-frame clones, not every one. Of about 15,000 clones listed, about nine tenths are singletons. The chain couples TRBV4-1 to TRBJ1-3; D is unclear. Sequencing was performed on tumor tissue, taken from a patient who underwent chemoradiotherapy. This TCR derives from a human donor with HPV-associated anogenital cancer. The CDR3 DNA reads TGCGCCAGCAGCCAGTCTGGAAACACCATATATTTT. It specifies CASSQSGNTIYF.